Here is one T cell receptor (beta chain) with its context. These data originate in a study of cytomegalovirus exposure and HLA in healthy donors. From germline, CDR1 is LNHNV and CDR2 YYDKDF (reference sequence). V lost 6 bases and J 3 bases, leaving 12 bases between the germline ends. This CDR3 comprises 13 residues. In the PCR, 60 Vbeta and 13 Jbeta primers were used. Only in-frame clones appear in the TCRdb table, and some are missing; sequencing was by immunoSEQ multiplex PCR. The data contain around 150,000 clones, 68% of them singletons. The clonotype comes from a man aged 30 to 39 in good health and CMV-seropositive. The source material was PBMCs. The chain uses TRBV15 and TRBJ2-7; possible D gene TRBD1, 6 bases. DNA of the CDR3: TGTGCCACCAGGAAGGACAGTGACTACGAGCAGTACTTC. Its translation: CATRKDSDYEQYF.